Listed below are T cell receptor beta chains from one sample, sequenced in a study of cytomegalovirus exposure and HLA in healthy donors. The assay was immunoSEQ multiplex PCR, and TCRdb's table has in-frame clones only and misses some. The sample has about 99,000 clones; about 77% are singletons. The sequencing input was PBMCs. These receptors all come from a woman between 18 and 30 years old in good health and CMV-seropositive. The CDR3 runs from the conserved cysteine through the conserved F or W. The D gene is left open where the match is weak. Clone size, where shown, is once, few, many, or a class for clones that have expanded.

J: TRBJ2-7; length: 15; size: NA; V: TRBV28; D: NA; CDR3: CASRLWQGLAYEQYF; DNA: TGTGCCAGCAGATTGTGGCAGGGGCTGGCGTACGAGCAGTACTTC
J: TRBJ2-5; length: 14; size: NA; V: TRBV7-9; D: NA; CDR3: CASSPREYQETQYF; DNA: TGTGCCAGCAGCCCGAGGGAGTACCAAGAGACCCAGTACTTC
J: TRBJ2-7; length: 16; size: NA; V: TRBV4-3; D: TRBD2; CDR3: CASSQDSSGSSYEQYF; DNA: TGCGCCAGCAGCCAAGATTCGAGCGGGAGCTCCTACGAGCAGTACTTC
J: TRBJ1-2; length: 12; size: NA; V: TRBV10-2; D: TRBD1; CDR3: CASSTGVYGYTF; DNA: TGCGCCAGCTCAACAGGGGTGTATGGCTACACCTTC
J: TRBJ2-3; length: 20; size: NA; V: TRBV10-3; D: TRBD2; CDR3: CAISGQGLAGKGRVTDTQYF; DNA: TGTGCCATCAGTGGCCAGGGACTAGCGGGAAAGGGTAGGGTGACAGATACGCAGTATTTT
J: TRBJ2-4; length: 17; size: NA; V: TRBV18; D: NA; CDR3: CASSPSQGGLAKNIQYF; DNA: TGTGCCAGCTCACCATCCCAGGGGGGCCTAGCCAAAAACATTCAGTACTTC
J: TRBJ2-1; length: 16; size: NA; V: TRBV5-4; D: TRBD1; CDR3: CASSLLRGLAYNEQFF; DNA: TGTGCCAGCAGCTTGCTCAGGGGGCTAGCATACAATGAGCAGTTCTTC
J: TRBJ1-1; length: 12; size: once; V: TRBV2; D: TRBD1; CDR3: CASGAGGTEAFF; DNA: TGTGCCAGCGGCGCAGGGGGCACTGAAGCTTTCTTT
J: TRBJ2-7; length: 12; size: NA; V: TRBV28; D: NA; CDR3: CASSLYRDEQYF; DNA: TGTGCCAGCAGTTTATACAGGGACGAGCAGTACTTC
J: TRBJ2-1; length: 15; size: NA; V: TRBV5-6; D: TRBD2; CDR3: CASSGGVSSYNEQFF; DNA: TGTGCCAGCAGCGGGGGGGTGAGCTCCTACAATGAGCAGTTCTTC
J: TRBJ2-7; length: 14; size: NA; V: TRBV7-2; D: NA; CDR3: CASSFPGTPYEQYF; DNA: TGTGCCAGCAGCTTCCCCGGGACACCCTACGAGCAGTACTTC
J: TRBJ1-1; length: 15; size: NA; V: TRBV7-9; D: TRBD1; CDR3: CASSSGQRLNTEAFF; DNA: TGTGCCAGCAGCTCGGGACAGCGCTTGAACACTGAAGCTTTCTTT
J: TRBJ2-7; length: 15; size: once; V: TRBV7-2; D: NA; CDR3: CASSLEGTEVNEQYF; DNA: TGTGCCAGCAGCTTAGAGGGGACTGAGGTAAACGAGCAGTACTTC
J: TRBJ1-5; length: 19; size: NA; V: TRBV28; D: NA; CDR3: CASSIGGPTSLFLNQPQHF; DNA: TGTGCCAGCAGCATCGGGGGACCCACATCTCTATTTCTGAATCAGCCCCAGCATTTT
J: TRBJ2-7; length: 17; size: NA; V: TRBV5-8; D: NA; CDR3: CASSLVPLWREDGEQYF; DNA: TGTGCCAGCAGCTTGGTGCCCCTTTGGAGGGAGGACGGCGAGCAGTACTTC
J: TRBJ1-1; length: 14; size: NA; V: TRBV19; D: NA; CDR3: CASQKPGRNTEAFF; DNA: TGTGCCAGCCAAAAGCCAGGGCGGAACACTGAAGCTTTCTTT